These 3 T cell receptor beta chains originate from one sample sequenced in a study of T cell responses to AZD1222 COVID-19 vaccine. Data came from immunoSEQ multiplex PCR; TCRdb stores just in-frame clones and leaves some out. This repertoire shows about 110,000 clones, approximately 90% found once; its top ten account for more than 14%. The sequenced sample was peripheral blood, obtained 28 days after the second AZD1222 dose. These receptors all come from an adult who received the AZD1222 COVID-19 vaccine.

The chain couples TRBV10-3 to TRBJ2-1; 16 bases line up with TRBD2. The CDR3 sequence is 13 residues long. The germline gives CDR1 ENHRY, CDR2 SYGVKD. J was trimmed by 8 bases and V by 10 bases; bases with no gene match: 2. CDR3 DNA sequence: TGTGCCACGGGACTAGCGGGGGGGTATGAGCAGTTCTTC. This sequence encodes CATGLAGGYEQFF.

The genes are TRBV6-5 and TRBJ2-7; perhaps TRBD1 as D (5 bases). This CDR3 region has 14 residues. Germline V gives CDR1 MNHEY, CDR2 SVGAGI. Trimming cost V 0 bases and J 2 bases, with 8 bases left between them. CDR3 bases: TGTGCCAGCAGTTACTCGCAGGGTCCCTACGAGCAGTACTTC. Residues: CASSYSQGPYEQYF.

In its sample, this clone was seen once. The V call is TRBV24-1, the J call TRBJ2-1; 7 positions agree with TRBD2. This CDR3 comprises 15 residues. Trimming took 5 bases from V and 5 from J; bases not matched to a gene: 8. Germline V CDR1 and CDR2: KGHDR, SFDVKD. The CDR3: CATSGGLAENNEQFF. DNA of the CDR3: TGTGCCACCAGTGGAGGTCTAGCGGAGAACAATGAGCAGTTCTTC.